This is a list of T cell receptor beta chains from one sample in a study of control samples from healthy donors and cancer patients. This table comes from immunoSEQ multiplex PCR, and its TCRdb copy is limited to in-frame clones, with some not included. Counted here are 110,000 to 150,000 clones, roughly nine tenths occurring once; the ten biggest clones make up over 4%. The sample comprised blood. These receptor sequences come from a man under 40 in good health. CDR3s include the opening cysteine and the closing phenylalanine or tryptophan. Each record gives: CDR3 protein, CDR3 DNA, clone size, J gene, D gene, V gene. The D gene is left open where the match is weak. Size is stated for part of the rows, as once, few or many counts, or as a class when the clone is expanded.

cdr3_aa: CASSPRPPGLAGGSSYNEQFF
cdr3_nt: TGTGCCAGCAGTCCTCGCCCACCGGGACTAGCGGGGGGAAGCTCCTACAATGAGCAGTTCTTC
clone_size: NA
j_call: TRBJ2-1
d_call: TRBD2
v_call: TRBV28

cdr3_aa: CASSVGTTSYEQYF
cdr3_nt: TGTGCCAGCAGCGTGGGGACTACATCTTACGAGCAGTACTTC
clone_size: NA
j_call: TRBJ2-7
d_call: TRBD2
v_call: TRBV9

cdr3_aa: CATSDPRRRADEQYF
cdr3_nt: TGTGCCACCAGTGATCCAAGGAGGAGGGCGGACGAGCAGTACTTC
clone_size: NA
j_call: TRBJ2-7
d_call: NA
v_call: TRBV24-1

cdr3_aa: CATSRGPTGIYEQYF
cdr3_nt: TGTGCCACCAGCAGAGGGCCGACAGGGATCTACGAGCAGTACTTC
clone_size: NA
j_call: TRBJ2-7
d_call: TRBD1
v_call: TRBV15

cdr3_aa: CASTPWSVEETQYF
cdr3_nt: TGTGCCAGCACCCCCTGGAGTGTAGAAGAGACCCAGTACTTC
clone_size: NA
j_call: TRBJ2-5
d_call: NA
v_call: TRBV7-9

cdr3_aa: CASSLAEVGTVNEQFF
cdr3_nt: TGCGCCAGCAGCTTGGCCGAGGTTGGGACAGTCAATGAGCAGTTCTTC
clone_size: once
j_call: TRBJ2-1
d_call: TRBD1
v_call: TRBV5-1

cdr3_aa: CASSLVGASNQPQHF
cdr3_nt: TGTGCCAGCAGCTTGGTGGGGGCTAGCAATCAGCCCCAGCATTTT
clone_size: NA
j_call: TRBJ1-5
d_call: NA
v_call: TRBV5-6

cdr3_aa: CASSQRGPANEKLFF
cdr3_nt: TGTGCCAGCAGCCAAAGGGGGCCGGCTAATGAAAAACTGTTTTTT
clone_size: NA
j_call: TRBJ1-4
d_call: TRBD1
v_call: TRBV3-1/TRBV3-2

cdr3_aa: CASSSPVSGNQPQHF
cdr3_nt: TGTGCCAGCAGCTCCCCAGTGTCGGGCAATCAGCCCCAGCATTTT
clone_size: NA
j_call: TRBJ1-5
d_call: NA
v_call: TRBV7-7

cdr3_aa: CAWSGVNQPQHF
cdr3_nt: TGTGCCTGGAGTGGAGTCAATCAGCCCCAGCATTTT
clone_size: NA
j_call: TRBJ1-5
d_call: NA
v_call: TRBV30

cdr3_aa: CASNGQDYTEAFF
cdr3_nt: TGTGCCAGCAACGGACAGGACTACACTGAAGCTTTCTTT
clone_size: NA
j_call: TRBJ1-1
d_call: TRBD1
v_call: TRBV5-6

cdr3_aa: CATSRDKGTGNTIYF
cdr3_nt: TGTGCCACCAGCAGAGATAAGGGGACTGGAAACACCATATATTTT
clone_size: NA
j_call: TRBJ1-3
d_call: NA
v_call: TRBV15

cdr3_aa: CASSLRGTTGSTDTQYF
cdr3_nt: TGTGCCAGCAGCTTAAGGGGCACGACAGGGAGCACAGATACGCAGTATTTT
clone_size: NA
j_call: TRBJ2-3
d_call: TRBD1
v_call: TRBV7-8

cdr3_aa: CASSLGGGEAFF
cdr3_nt: TGTGCCAGCAGCTTAGGGGGTGGTGAAGCTTTCTTT
clone_size: NA
j_call: TRBJ1-1
d_call: NA
v_call: TRBV7-9

cdr3_aa: CASSLGTGPGEQYF
cdr3_nt: TGTGCCAGCAGCTTAGGGACAGGACCAGGCGAGCAGTACTTC
clone_size: once
j_call: TRBJ2-7
d_call: TRBD1
v_call: TRBV11-3

cdr3_aa: CATREGTGETYNEQFF
cdr3_nt: TGTGCCACCAGAGAGGGGACAGGGGAGACCTACAATGAGCAGTTCTTC
clone_size: NA
j_call: TRBJ2-1
d_call: TRBD1
v_call: TRBV24-1

cdr3_aa: CASSLVTGAGGYTF
cdr3_nt: TGTGCCAGCAGTCTCGTCACGGGGGCAGGAGGCTACACCTTC
clone_size: NA
j_call: TRBJ1-2
d_call: NA
v_call: TRBV5-4

cdr3_aa: CASGTDLTDTQYF
cdr3_nt: TGTGCCAGCGGAACAGACTTAACAGATACGCAGTATTTT
clone_size: NA
j_call: TRBJ2-3
d_call: NA
v_call: TRBV6-4

cdr3_aa: CASSRTSGNSYNEQFF
cdr3_nt: TGTGCCAGTAGTAGGACTAGCGGGAACTCCTACAATGAGCAGTTCTTC
clone_size: NA
j_call: TRBJ2-1
d_call: TRBD2
v_call: TRBV19

cdr3_aa: CASSQQQNSPLHF
cdr3_nt: TGCGCCAGCAGCCAACAACAGAATTCACCCCTCCACTTT
clone_size: NA
j_call: TRBJ1-6
d_call: NA
v_call: TRBV4-1

cdr3_aa: CASSLAASGGVEQYF
cdr3_nt: TGCGCCAGCAGCTTGGCCGCTAGCGGGGGAGTCGAGCAGTACTTC
clone_size: NA
j_call: TRBJ2-7
d_call: TRBD2
v_call: TRBV5-1

cdr3_aa: CASSWDSQYQETQYF
cdr3_nt: TGTGCCAGTAGCTGGGACAGCCAGTACCAAGAGACCCAGTACTTC
clone_size: NA
j_call: TRBJ2-5
d_call: TRBD1
v_call: TRBV19

cdr3_aa: CASSKSGLRDTQYF
cdr3_nt: TGTGCCAGTAGCAAATCGGGACTGCGGGATACGCAGTATTTT
clone_size: once
j_call: TRBJ2-3
d_call: NA
v_call: TRBV19

cdr3_aa: CAWRGTSVHEQYF
cdr3_nt: TGTGCCTGGCGTGGGACTAGCGTCCACGAGCAGTACTTC
clone_size: NA
j_call: TRBJ2-7
d_call: TRBD2
v_call: TRBV30

cdr3_aa: CASSSRGEEYF
cdr3_nt: TGCGCCAGCAGCTCGAGGGGTGAGGAGTACTTC
clone_size: once
j_call: TRBJ2-7
d_call: NA
v_call: TRBV5-1

cdr3_aa: CASSWGDRALNEKLFF
cdr3_nt: TGCGCCAGCAGCTGGGGTGACAGGGCGCTTAATGAAAAACTGTTTTTT
clone_size: NA
j_call: TRBJ1-4
d_call: TRBD1
v_call: TRBV5-1

cdr3_aa: CASSQAGGRTEAFF
cdr3_nt: TGTGCCAGCAGCCAAGCAGGGGGCCGCACTGAAGCTTTCTTT
clone_size: NA
j_call: TRBJ1-1
d_call: TRBD1
v_call: TRBV14

cdr3_aa: CASATGGRDTQYF
cdr3_nt: TGCGCCAGCGCCACAGGGGGCAGAGATACGCAGTATTTT
clone_size: NA
j_call: TRBJ2-3
d_call: TRBD1
v_call: TRBV4-3